These 22 T cell receptor beta chains were sequenced from one sample in a study of T cells of healthy individuals. TCRdb independently ran MiXCR on the 5' RACE reads; one entry per CDR3 protein. The sample has 90,000 to 100,000 distinct CDR3 sequences; roughly a sixth are singletons. These TCRs come from a human donor in good health.

This clonotype showed up many times. CDR3 protein: CSAFRTQQETQYF. The CDR3 DNA reads TGCAGTGCTTTCCGGACGCAGCAAGAGACCCAGTACTTC. This chain connects TRBV20-1 to TRBJ2-5, with no clear D. The CDR3 totals 13 residues. Trimming shortened V by 5 bases and J by 2 bases, and 12 bases separated the two germline ends. CDR1 DFQATT and CDR2 SNEGSKA come from the germline V gene (reference sequence).

The chain carries TRBV6-6 and TRBJ1-2; D not certain. Germline values: CDR1 MNHNY, CDR2 SVGAGI (reference sequence). This CDR3 contains 13 residues. Trimming took 2 bases from V and 4 from J, leaving 8 bases between them. CDR3 nucleotide sequence: TGTGCCAGCAGTTACAAAGACGGCTATGGCTACACCTTC. It yields the protein CASSYKDGYGYTF.

Concerning this clonotype itself: This may stem from a read error, because a much larger clone lies one nucleotide away. The rearrangement uses TRBV2 and TRBJ2-1, with D possibly being TRBD2 (5 bases). In germline, CDR1 is SNHLY, CDR2 FYNNEI. CDR3 length: 12 amino acids. CDR3 amino acids: CTSTLEVYEQFF. CDR3 in DNA: TGTACCAGCACCCTGGAGGTCTATGAGCAGTTCTTC.

This clonotype was found many times. The chain carries TRBV12-3 or TRBV12-4 and TRBJ2-3; a weak D match, TRBD2 (5 bases). Trimming left V 8 bases short and J 1 base short, with 13 bases between. This CDR3 comprises 14 residues. The DNA of the CDR3 is TGTGCCAGCGACGGGGAACAACGCACAGATACGCAGTATTTT. This codes for CASDGEQRTDTQYF.

This clonotype was detected ten times or more. The rearrangement uses TRBV4-1 and TRBJ1-3; 7 nucleotides align to TRBD1. This CDR3 has 18 residues. Trimming removed 5 bases from V and 0 bases from J; junction bases left unmatched: 13. Germline assignment: CDR1 MGHRA and CDR2 YSYEKL. The CDR3 sequence: CASSSPRAGGDSGNTIYF. CDR3 nucleotides: TGCGCCAGCAGCTCTCCACGGGCAGGGGGAGACTCTGGAAACACCATATATTTT.

The rearrangement uses TRBV5-1 and TRBJ2-5; D ambiguous. The CDR3 sequence is 16 residues long. CDR1 SGHRS and CDR2 YFSETQ come from the germline V gene. V lost 0 bases to trimming and J lost 3 bases, with 15 bases between them. The CDR3, as DNA: TGCGCCAGCAGCTTGGGTCGCGGAAGAGATAAAGAGACCCAGTACTTC. Its protein is CASSLGRGRDKETQYF.

In its sample, this clonotype was seen many times. The chain couples TRBV15 to TRBJ1-5; 7 bases are shared with TRBD1. Germline loops: CDR1 LNHNV, CDR2 YYDKDF (reference sequence). The CDR3 runs 16 residues. V dropped 3 bases and J dropped 4; count of bases not matched to a gene: 9. The CDR3 DNA reads TGTGCCACCAGCAGGGACCGGACAGGTGGTAATCAGCCCCAGCATTTT. This translates into CATSRDRTGGNQPQHF.

This clonotype was observed at least ten times. The chain recombines TRBV5-1 with TRBJ2-7; D ambiguous. Germline values: CDR1 SGHRS, CDR2 YFSETQ. Trimming took off 0 bases at V and 2 bases at J, with 15 bases between the two ends. This CDR3 region has 16 residues. The CDR3 spells CASSLDASHKAYEQYF. In nucleotides, the CDR3 is TGCGCCAGCAGCTTGGACGCGTCTCACAAAGCCTACGAGCAGTACTTC.

This clonotype came up many times. The rearrangement uses TRBV7-2 and TRBJ2-3; D is unresolved. Germline V gene data show CDR1 as SGHTA and CDR2 as FQGNSA. CDR3 length: 12 residues. Trimming cost V 6 bases and J 2 bases, with 6 bases left between them. Here the CDR3 DNA reads TGTGCCAGCAGTTCCTACACAGATACGCAGTATTTT. Translation: CASSSYTDTQYF.

The V and J genes are TRBV28 and TRBJ2-7, with D maybe TRBD2 (6 bases). The CDR3 sequence is 12 residues long. Germline loops: CDR1 MDHEN, CDR2 SYDVKM. V lost 4 bases to trimming and J lost 13 bases, with 17 bases between them. Written as DNA, the CDR3 is TGTGCCAGCAGTTCTGATGTGGCGGGGCGATACTTC. It translates to CASSSDVAGRYF.

The V and J genes are TRBV29-1 and TRBJ2-1; 8 bases line up with TRBD2. V lost 6 bases to trimming and J lost 2 bases; unmatched junction nucleotides: 9. Germline V gene lookup returns CDR1 SQVTM and CDR2 ANQGSEA. This CDR3 has 15 amino acids. In DNA, the CDR3 is TGCAGCGTCTCCCTAGCGGGCAGGACCTACAATGAGCAGTTCTTC. Amino acids: CSVSLAGRTYNEQFF.

V usage is TRBV28 and J usage is TRBJ2-5; weak D call: TRBD1 (5 bases). Germline assignment: CDR1 MDHEN and CDR2 SYDVKM. The CDR3 contains 14 residues. With 2 bases removed from V and 4 bases from J, the gap between germline ends came to 11 bases. Written as DNA, the CDR3 is TGTGCCAGCAGTTTACGGGCAGGGCGAGAGACCCAGTACTTC. Translation: CASSLRAGRETQYF.

The J gene is TRBJ1-5, the V gene TRBV28, with TRBD1 matching 7 bases. Unmatched junction bases numbered 9, after V lost 8 bases and J lost 5 bases. Germline V gene data show CDR1 as MDHEN and CDR2 as SYDVKM. The CDR3 has 14 residues. For the CDR3, the DNA is TGTGCCAGCCGCCGGACAGGTCGAGATCAGCCCCAGCATTTT. It yields the protein CASRRTGRDQPQHF. The whole variable domain, filled in from reference TRBV28 and TRBJ1-5, reads DVKVTQSSRYLVKRTGEKVFLECVQDMDHENMFWYRQDPGLGLRLIYFSYDVKMKEKGDIPEGYSVSREKKERFSLILESASTNQTSMYLCASRRTGRDQPQHFGDGTRLSIL.

This clonotype came up a few times. V is TRBV20-1 and J is TRBJ2-1; 8 bases line up with TRBD2. Germline V lookup: CDR1 DFQATT, CDR2 SNEGSKA (reference sequence). The length of the CDR3 is 15 residues. The J segment lost 4 bases and the V segment lost 0 bases, leaving 5 bases of the junction unmatched. Here the CDR3 reads CSARDGIAGYNEQFF. CDR3 DNA sequence: TGCAGTGCTAGAGATGGGATAGCGGGGTACAATGAGCAGTTCTTC.

This chain connects TRBV9 to TRBJ1-4, with TRBD1 as a possible D gene (6 bases). The CDR3 extends over 15 amino acids. Deletions cut 2 bases from V and 0 bases from J, with 8 bases between. Per the germline V gene, CDR1 is SGDLS and CDR2 is YYNGEE. The CDR3 bases are TGTGCCAGCAGCGTGGGGGCTCCAACTAATGAAAAACTGTTTTTT. This sequence encodes CASSVGAPTNEKLFF.

This clonotype was counted many times. The rearrangement joins TRBV6-6 to TRBJ2-1; 11 nucleotides align to TRBD1. Unmatched junction bases numbered 7, after V lost 6 bases and J lost 6 bases. CDR3 size: 15 residues. CDR1 is MNHNY and CDR2 is SVGAGI in the germline V gene (reference sequence). The CDR3 reads CASRPGQGGPNEQFF. In DNA, the CDR3 is TGTGCCAGCAGACCGGGACAGGGGGGTCCCAATGAGCAGTTCTTC.

This clonotype was observed many times. The chain joins TRBV5-1 to TRBJ2-7; TRBD1 matches at 7 bases. The length of the CDR3 is 11 residues. The V gene's germline CDR1 is SGHRS and CDR2 YFSETQ. Trimming removed 0 bases from V and 9 bases from J; junction bases left unmatched: 0. The CDR3 is CASSLEGAQYF. The CDR3 DNA is TGCGCCAGCAGCTTGGAGGGGGCGCAGTACTTC.

The chain links TRBV20-1 to TRBJ2-1; no clear D gene. The CDR3 spans 12 residues. Trimming removed 0 bases at V and 8 bases at J, with 8 bases between. Germline V gene sequence: CDR1 DFQATT, CDR2 SNEGSKA (reference sequence). The CDR3 region is CSARDNAYEQFF. CDR3 coding DNA: TGCAGTGCTAGAGATAATGCTTATGAGCAGTTCTTC.

The V call is TRBV10-3, the J call TRBJ2-5; 13 bases align to TRBD2. CDR1 is ENHRY and CDR2 is SYGVKD in the germline V gene. The CDR3 length is 14 residues. The ends lost 7 bases at V and 5 bases at J; junction bases unmatched: 4. The CDR3 coding sequence is TGTGCCATCAAGGGACTAGCGGGACCGGAGACCCAGTACTTC. Its translation: CAIKGLAGPETQYF.

The gene calls are TRBV18 and TRBJ1-4; TRBD1 matches at 7 bases. CDR3 size: 16 residues. CDR1 KGHSH and CDR2 LQKENI come from the germline V gene. The ends lost 6 bases at V and 7 bases at J; junction bases unmatched: 14. The CDR3 DNA follows: TGTGCCAGCTCGTCCGACAGGGAAGGGCTGGGTGAAAAACTGTTTTTT. Its translation: CASSSDREGLGEKLFF.

The gene calls are TRBV28 and TRBJ1-1; no clear D gene. Germline lookup yields CDR1 MDHEN and CDR2 SYDVKM. V was pared by 5 bases and J by 7 bases, with 11 bases between. The CDR3 spans 12 residues. This CDR3 reads CASSIPGFEAFF. CDR3 nucleotides: TGTGCCAGCAGTATCCCGGGATTTGAAGCTTTCTTT.

J is TRBJ2-5 and V is TRBV29-1; D gene ambiguous. Germline V lookup: CDR1 SQVTM, CDR2 ANQGSEA. Trimming cost V 6 bases and J 3 bases, with 11 bases left between them. The CDR3 runs 12 residues. In DNA form, the CDR3 reads TGCAGCGTGGCGAGCTCCAAAGAGACCCAGTACTTC. Protein product: CSVASSKETQYF.